The 15 T cell receptor beta chains below come from one sample, sequenced in a study of a mutant IDH1 vaccine in newly diagnosed glioma. For these TCRs, the target antigens are not known. Time point denoted: week 35, safety follow-up. Vaccine doses each comprised 300 ug of mutant IDH1 20-mer peptide, with topical imiquimod. This table comes from immunoSEQ multiplex PCR, and its TCRdb copy is limited to in-frame clones, with some not included. Of roughly 52,000 clones in the sample, around 84% were seen once. The sample was PBMCs, taken from a glioma patient whose treatment included an IDH1 peptide vaccine. The source is a woman under 30 with glioma.

V is TRBV29-1 and J is TRBJ2-7; D is possibly TRBD1 or TRBD2 (5 bases each). V was clipped by 3 bases and J by 2 bases, with 8 bases between them. The length of the CDR3 is 12 residues. Germline V gene lookup returns CDR1 SQVTM and CDR2 ANQGSEA. The CDR3 region is CSVDKGPYEQYF. CDR3 DNA: TGCAGCGTTGATAAGGGACCCTACGAGCAGTACTTC.

The chain carries TRBV11-3 and TRBJ2-7; D unclear. The CDR3 spans 15 residues. Germline CDR1 and CDR2: SGHNT and YENEEA. With 1 base removed from V and 0 bases from J, the gap between germline ends came to 10 bases. This chain's CDR3 is CASSLGDRSSYEQYF. CDR3 DNA: TGTGCCAGCAGCTTAGGTGACCGAAGCTCCTACGAGCAGTACTTC. The whole variable domain, remainder taken from reference TRBV11-3 and TRBJ2-7, is EAGVVQSPRYKIIEKKQPVAFWCNPISGHNTLYWYLQNLGQGPELLIRYENEEAVDDSQLPKDRFSAERLKGVDSTLKIQPAELGDSAVYLCASSLGDRSSYEQYFGPGTRLTVT.

This clone was detected once. The chain has TRBV9 and TRBJ1-1; D unresolved. The CDR3 contains 12 residues. The germline CDR1 and CDR2 sequences are SGDLS and YYNGEE. V dropped 0 bases and J dropped 7 bases, with 7 bases sitting between them. The CDR3 spells CASSVERVEAFF. CDR3 nucleotides: TGTGCCAGCAGCGTAGAAAGGGTTGAAGCTTTCTTT.

V usage is TRBV2 and J usage is TRBJ2-2; 13 nucleotides align to TRBD2. The V gene's germline CDR1 is SNHLY and CDR2 FYNNEI. This CDR3 contains 16 residues. After removal of 5 bases from V and 5 bases from J, the junction contained 5 bases not matched to a gene. This CDR3 reads CASSRTSGSGTGELFF. CDR3 coding DNA: TGTGCCAGCAGTCGGACTAGCGGGAGTGGTACCGGGGAGCTGTTTTTT.

This clone was seen more than once but under ten times. CDR3 sequence reads: CASRDVGPASNTQYF. In DNA form, the CDR3 reads TGTGCCAGCAGGGATGTGGGTCCAGCCTCTAATACGCAGTATTTT. V is TRBV5-4 and J is TRBJ2-3; D not certain. Trimming stripped 5 bases from V and 7 bases from J, with 20 bases between. Germline V lookup: CDR1 SGHNT, CDR2 YYREEE (reference sequence). CDR3 size: 15 residues.

The DNA for the CDR3 is TGTGCCAGCAGTGAAGTCGCCGAAGAGACCCAGTACTTC. This gives the protein CASSEVAEETQYF. V usage is TRBV6-4 and J usage is TRBJ2-5, with D unresolved. The CDR3 is 13 residues long. The germline CDR1 and CDR2 sequences are MRHNA and SNTAGT. Trimming removed 3 bases at V and 3 bases at J, with 8 bases between.

The rearrangement links TRBV9 to TRBJ2-1; 8 nucleotides match TRBD2. Germline lookup yields CDR1 SGDLS and CDR2 YYNGEE. The CDR3 is 14 residues long. V lost 0 bases and J lost 9; bases outside the gene matches: 5. The CDR3 sequence: CASSVVGLAREQFF. As DNA, the CDR3 is TGTGCCAGCAGCGTAGTAGGACTAGCTCGTGAGCAGTTCTTC.

The rearrangement joins TRBV27 to TRBJ1-5, with D possibly TRBD1 on 5 matching bases. V was pared by 6 bases and J by 2 bases, with 11 bases between. The germline V gene encodes CDR1 MNHEY and CDR2 SMNVEV (reference sequence). The CDR3 spans 14 residues. CDR3 bases: TGTGCCAGCAGCCCAGGGATTCGCAATCAGCCCCAGCATTTT. Amino acid sequence: CASSPGIRNQPQHF.

This chain joins TRBV19 and TRBJ1-2; TRBD1 matches 8 bases. The J segment lost 0 bases and the V segment lost 3 bases, leaving 3 bases of the junction unmatched. Germline V gene lookup returns CDR1 LNHDA and CDR2 SQIVND (reference sequence). The CDR3 spans 15 residues. The CDR3 reads CASSIGTGANYGYTF. The CDR3, as DNA: TGTGCCAGTAGTATTGGGACAGGTGCTAACTATGGCTACACCTTC.

The V call is TRBV6-5, the J call TRBJ2-7; TRBD1 aligns across 11 bases. V lost 4 bases and J lost 6; bases outside the gene matches: 8. The CDR3 covers 15 residues. Germline CDR1 MNHEY, CDR2 SVGAGI. CDR3 amino acids: CASSSTGTGGREQYF. The CDR3, as DNA: TGTGCCAGCAGTTCGACCGGGACAGGGGGACGCGAGCAGTACTTC.

V usage is TRBV21-1 and J usage is TRBJ1-2. TRBV21-1 is a recognized pseudogene. CDR3 length equals 19 residues. CDR3: CASSKAPCVLGLATYGYTF. CDR3 bases: TGTGCCAGCAGCAAAGCGCCATGCGTACTTGGCCTTGCCACATATGGCTACACCTTC.

The V and J genes are TRBV9 and TRBJ2-7, with 13 bases fitting TRBD2. This CDR3 spans 19 amino acids. Germline V gene sequence: CDR1 SGDLS, CDR2 YYNGEE. V gave up 1 base and J gave up 3 bases; unmatched junction bases: 13. For the CDR3, the DNA is TGTGCCAGCAGCGTAACAGCCATATCTGGGACTAGCGGGAACTACGAGCAGTACTTC. It yields the protein CASSVTAISGTSGNYEQYF. Using reference TRBV9 and TRBJ2-7 for the parts outside the CDR3, the full variable domain is DSGVTQTPKHLITATGQRVTLRCSPRSGDLSVYWYQQSLDQGLQFLIQYYNGEERAKGNILERFSAQQFPDLHSELNLSSLELGDSALYFCASSVTAISGTSGNYEQYFGPGTRLTVT.

The chain recombines TRBV7-9 with TRBJ2-6, with no clear D. This CDR3 is built from 18 residues. V was shortened by 1 base and J by 4 bases, with 17 bases between the two germline ends. The germline V gene encodes CDR1 SEHNR and CDR2 FQNEAQ (reference sequence). The CDR3 nucleotides are TGTGCCAGCAGCTTAGGGCCGTGGGTGGCAGAGGGGGCCAACGTCCTGACTTTC. Amino acids: CASSLGPWVAEGANVLTF.

This chain links TRBV15 with TRBJ2-6; D may be TRBD1 (5 bases). Germline assignment: CDR1 LNHNV and CDR2 YYDKDF (reference sequence). V shed 3 bases and J shed 0 bases, with 21 bases lying between them. CDR3 length: 20 amino acids. The CDR3 is CATSSGGTTGIHSGANVLTF. The CDR3 bases are TGTGCCACCAGCAGCGGTGGTACAACAGGAATCCACTCTGGGGCCAACGTCCTGACTTTC.

The chain carries TRBV7-2 and TRBJ1-1; TRBD1 is a possible D gene (6 bases). Trimming stripped 3 bases from V and 4 bases from J, with 15 bases between. This CDR3 has 15 residues. CDR1 SGHTA and CDR2 FQGNSA come from the germline V gene. CDR3: CASSLGGGGGTEAFF. The CDR3 DNA reads TGTGCCAGCAGCTTGGGGGGCGGGGGAGGCACTGAAGCTTTCTTT.